This TCR beta chain was documented in a study of T-cell memory formation after mild COVID-19. Study background: Among the donors, TCR clusters were largely specific to each donor.

TCRdb re-analysed the 5' RACE reads in MiXCR, keeping a single row per CDR3 protein. The table includes around 370,000 distinct CDR3 sequences, roughly 21% detected once. This clonotype was found a few times. What it recognizes is unknown. Study-wide findings and caveats: Those CD4+ clones that contracted were mainly in CM and EM (CD8+ ones in EMRA).

V trimming: 0 bases; J trimming: 1 base; junction bases outside the gene matches: 10. The CDR3 loop spans 17 amino acids. Germline assignment: CDR1 GTSNPN and CDR2 SVGIG (reference sequence). This chain uses TRBV30 with TRBJ2-3; 7 positions match TRBD2. Sequencing used PBMCs or a T cell subset sorted from them (not recorded which). The sequence was collected from an adult woman who had mild COVID-19 (a few samples of this study predate the infection). Cell type and time point are not known. For the CDR3, the DNA is TGTGCCTGGAGTGTACTTGGCGGGAGACGGGGCACAGATACGCAGTATTTT. This gives the protein CAWSVLGGRRGTDTQYF. Combining the CDR3 with reference TRBV30 and TRBJ2-3 gives the whole variable domain SQTIHQWPATLVQPVGSPLSLECTVEGTSNPNLYWYRQAAGRGLQLLFYSVGIGQISSEVPQNLSASRPQDRQFILSSKKLLLSDSGFYLCAWSVLGGRRGTDTQYFGPGTRLTVL.